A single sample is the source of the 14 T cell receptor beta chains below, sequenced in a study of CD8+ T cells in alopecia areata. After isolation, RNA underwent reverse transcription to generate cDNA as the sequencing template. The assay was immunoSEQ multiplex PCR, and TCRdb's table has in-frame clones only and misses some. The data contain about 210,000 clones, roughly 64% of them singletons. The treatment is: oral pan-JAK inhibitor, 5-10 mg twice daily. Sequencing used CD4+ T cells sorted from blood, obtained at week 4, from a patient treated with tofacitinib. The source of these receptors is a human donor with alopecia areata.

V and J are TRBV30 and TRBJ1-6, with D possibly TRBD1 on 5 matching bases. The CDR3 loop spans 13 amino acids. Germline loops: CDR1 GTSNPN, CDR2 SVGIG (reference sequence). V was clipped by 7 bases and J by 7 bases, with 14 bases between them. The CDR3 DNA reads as TGTGCCTTCTCTCAGGGAGCCAATTCACCCCTCCACTTT. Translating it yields CAFSQGANSPLHF. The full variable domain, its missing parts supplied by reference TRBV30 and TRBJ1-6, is SQTIHQWPATLVQPVGSPLSLECTVEGTSNPNLYWYRQAAGRGLQLLFYSVGIGQISSEVPQNLSASRPQDRQFILSSKKLLLSDSGFYLCAFSQGANSPLHFGNGTRLTVT.

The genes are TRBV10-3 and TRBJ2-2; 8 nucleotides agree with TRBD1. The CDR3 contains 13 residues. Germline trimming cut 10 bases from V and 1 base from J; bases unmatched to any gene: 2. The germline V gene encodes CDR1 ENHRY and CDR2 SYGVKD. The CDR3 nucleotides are TGTGCCAGCGGGACAGGGAACACCGGGGAGCTGTTTTTT. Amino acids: CASGTGNTGELFF.

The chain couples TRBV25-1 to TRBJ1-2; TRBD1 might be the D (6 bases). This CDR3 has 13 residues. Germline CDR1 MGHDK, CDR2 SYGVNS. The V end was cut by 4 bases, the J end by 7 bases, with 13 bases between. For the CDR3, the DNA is TGTGCCAGCAGTGGAACGGGGGCTGCTGGCTACACCTTC. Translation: CASSGTGAAGYTF.

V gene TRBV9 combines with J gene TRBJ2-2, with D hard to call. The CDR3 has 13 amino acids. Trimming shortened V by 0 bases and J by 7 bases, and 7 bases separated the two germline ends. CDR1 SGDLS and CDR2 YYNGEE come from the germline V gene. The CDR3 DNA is TGTGCCAGCAGCGTAGCTAAGGGCGGGGAGCTGTTTTTT. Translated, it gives CASSVAKGGELFF.

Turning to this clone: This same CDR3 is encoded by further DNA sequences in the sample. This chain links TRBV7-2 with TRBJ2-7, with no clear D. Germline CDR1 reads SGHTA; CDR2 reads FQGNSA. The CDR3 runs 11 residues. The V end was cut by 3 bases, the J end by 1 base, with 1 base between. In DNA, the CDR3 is TGTGCCAGCAGCTTTTCCTACGAGCAGTACTTC. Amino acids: CASSFSYEQYF.

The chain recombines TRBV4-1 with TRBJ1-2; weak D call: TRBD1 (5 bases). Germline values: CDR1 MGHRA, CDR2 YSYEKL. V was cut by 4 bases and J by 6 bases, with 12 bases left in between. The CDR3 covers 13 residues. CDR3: CASSPLGEDGYTF. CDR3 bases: TGCGCCAGCAGCCCCTTGGGGGAAGATGGCTACACCTTC.

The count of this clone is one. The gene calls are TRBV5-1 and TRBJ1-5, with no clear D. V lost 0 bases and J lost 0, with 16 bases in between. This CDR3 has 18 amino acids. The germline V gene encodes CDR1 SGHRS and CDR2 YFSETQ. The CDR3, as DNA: TGCGCCAGCAGCTTGGCCCCCACTGGATTCGGTAGCAATCAGCCCCAGCATTTT. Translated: CASSLAPTGFGSNQPQHF.

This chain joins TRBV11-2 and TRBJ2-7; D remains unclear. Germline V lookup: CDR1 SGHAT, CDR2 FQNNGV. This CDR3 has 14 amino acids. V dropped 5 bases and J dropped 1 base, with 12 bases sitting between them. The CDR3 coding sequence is TGTGCCAGCAGCAACTCGGACGGATCCTACGAGCAGTACTTC. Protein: CASSNSDGSYEQYF.

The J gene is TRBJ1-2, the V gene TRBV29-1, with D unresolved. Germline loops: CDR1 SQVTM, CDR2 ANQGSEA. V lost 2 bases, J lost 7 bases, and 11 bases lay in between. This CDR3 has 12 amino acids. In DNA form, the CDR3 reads TGCAGCGTTGAACTTAACAAGGGTGGCTACACCTTC. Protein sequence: CSVELNKGGYTF. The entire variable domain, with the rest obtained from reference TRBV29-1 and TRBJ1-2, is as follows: SAVISQKPSRDICQRGTSLTIQCQVDSQVTMMFWYRQQPGQSLTLIATANQGSEATYESGFVIDKFPISRPNLTFSTLTVSNMSPEDSSIYLCSVELNKGGYTFGSGTRLTVV.

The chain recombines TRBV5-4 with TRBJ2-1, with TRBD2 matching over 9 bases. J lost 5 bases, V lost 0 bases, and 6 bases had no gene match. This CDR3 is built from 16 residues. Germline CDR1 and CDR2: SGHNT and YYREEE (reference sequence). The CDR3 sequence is CASSLAQAGGNNEQFF. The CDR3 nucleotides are TGTGCCAGCAGCTTGGCCCAAGCGGGGGGAAACAATGAGCAGTTCTTC.

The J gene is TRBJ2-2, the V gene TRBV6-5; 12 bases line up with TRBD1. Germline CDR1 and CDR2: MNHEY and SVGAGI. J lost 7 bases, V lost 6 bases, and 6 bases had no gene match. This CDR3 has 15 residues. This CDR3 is CASRPGQGAVGELFF. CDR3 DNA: TGTGCCAGCAGGCCGGGACAGGGGGCCGTCGGGGAGCTGTTTTTT.

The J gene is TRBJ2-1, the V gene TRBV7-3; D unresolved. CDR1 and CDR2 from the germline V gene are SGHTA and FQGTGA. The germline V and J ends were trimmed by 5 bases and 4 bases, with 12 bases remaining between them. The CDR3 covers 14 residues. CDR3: CASSRGSGYNEQFF. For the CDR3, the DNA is TGTGCCAGCAGCCGAGGATCGGGTTACAATGAGCAGTTCTTC.

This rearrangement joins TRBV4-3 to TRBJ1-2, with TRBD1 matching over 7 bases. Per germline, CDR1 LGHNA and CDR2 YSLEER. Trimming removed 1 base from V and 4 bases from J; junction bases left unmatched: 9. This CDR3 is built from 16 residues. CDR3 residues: CASSQGEDRPLYGYTF. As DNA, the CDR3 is TGCGCCAGCAGCCAAGGGGAGGACAGGCCCCTCTATGGCTACACCTTC.

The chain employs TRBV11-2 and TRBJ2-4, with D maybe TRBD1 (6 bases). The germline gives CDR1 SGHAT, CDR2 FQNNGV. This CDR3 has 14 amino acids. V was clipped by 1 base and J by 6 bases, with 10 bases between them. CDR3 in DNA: TGTGCCAGCAGCTTAGTGGGGGCTATAAACATTCAGTACTTC. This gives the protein CASSLVGAINIQYF.